The 26 T cell receptor beta chains below come from one sample, sequenced in a study of beta chain features in type 1 diabetes. Every bit of the isolated RNA underwent reverse transcription, so sequencing read expressed TCRB transcripts. Sequencing was performed with immunoSEQ multiplex PCR; in TCRdb, only in-frame clones are kept and a portion is missing. The sample includes some 44,000 clones, around 50% of them seen just once. Sequences were obtained from Tregs from blood. The receptors derive from a young woman in good health.

This clone has a single count. The rearrangement links TRBV4-1 to TRBJ2-7, with 9 positions matching TRBD2. This CDR3 spans 15 amino acids. Looked up from germline, CDR1 is MGHRA and CDR2 is YSYEKL. V lost 1 base to trimming and J lost 7 bases; unmatched junction nucleotides: 8. CDR3 in amino acids: CASSQVPSAGGEQYF. The CDR3 DNA follows: TGCGCCAGCAGCCAAGTGCCTTCAGCGGGAGGTGAGCAGTACTTC.

This chain links TRBV28 with TRBJ1-2, with D unresolved. Germline CDR1 MDHEN, CDR2 SYDVKM. Between the trimmed V and J ends, which lost 5 bases and 1 base, there was a span of 8 bases. The CDR3 sequence is 13 residues long. CDR3 in amino acids: CASSKQLNYGYTF. CDR3 sequence (DNA): TGTGCCAGCAGTAAACAGCTTAACTATGGCTACACCTTC.

The chain has TRBV5-4 and TRBJ2-1; TRBD2 matches at 9 bases. Germline CDR1 reads SGHNT; CDR2 reads YYREEE (reference sequence). Unmatched junction bases numbered 10, after V lost 1 base and J lost 5 bases. This CDR3 spans 17 amino acids. The CDR3 loop is CASSLLSSGLANNEQFF. DNA of the CDR3: TGTGCCAGCAGCTTGCTCTCCTCGGGACTAGCTAACAATGAGCAGTTCTTC.

This clone was found once. The V and J genes are TRBV7-2 and TRBJ1-3; 7 bases agree with TRBD1. Per germline, CDR1 SGHTA and CDR2 FQGNSA. Germline trimming cut 4 bases from V and 4 bases from J; bases unmatched to any gene: 10. The CDR3 totals 16 residues. Here the CDR3 DNA reads TGTGCCAGCAGCTCCACCAGGGTCAGGGGGGGAAACACCATATATTTT. Amino acid sequence: CASSSTRVRGGNTIYF.

J is TRBJ1-6 and V is TRBV7-3; 7 nucleotides line up with TRBD1. Germline V CDR1 and CDR2: SGHTA, FQGTGA. The junction had 5 bases not matched to a gene; V was cut back by 5 bases and J by 10 bases. This CDR3 region has 13 residues. For the CDR3, the DNA is TGTGCCAGCAGCCAAGGGACAGTATCACCCCTCCACTTT. It specifies CASSQGTVSPLHF.

This chain uses TRBV19 with TRBJ1-2, with TRBD1 identical over 8 bases. The CDR3 is 15 residues long. The V gene's germline CDR1 is LNHDA and CDR2 SQIVND (reference sequence). The trim removed 3 bases at V and 9 bases at J, leaving 12 bases unmatched. The CDR3 region is CASSILRLTGESYTF. CDR3 DNA sequence: TGTGCCAGTAGTATCCTCAGATTGACAGGGGAGAGCTACACCTTC. Full variable domain (remainder filled in from reference TRBV19 and TRBJ1-2): DGGITQSPKYLFRKEGQNVTLSCEQNLNHDAMYWYRQDPGQGLRLIYYSQIVNDFQKGDIAEGYSVSREKKESFPLTVTSAQKNPTAFYLCASSILRLTGESYTFGSGTRLTVV.

The rearrangement uses TRBV15 and TRBJ1-5; D gene ambiguous. The CDR3 has 16 residues. Germline loops: CDR1 LNHNV, CDR2 YYDKDF (reference sequence). V lost 1 base, J lost 5 bases, and 15 bases lay in between. The CDR3 loop reads CATSRAEGYGDQPQHF. As DNA, the CDR3 is TGTGCCACCAGCAGAGCTGAAGGGTACGGGGATCAGCCCCAGCATTTT.

The chain combines TRBV7-8 with TRBJ1-5; possibly TRBD1 for D (6 bases). Germline assignment: CDR1 SGHVS and CDR2 FQNEAQ. This CDR3 spans 17 amino acids. V was clipped by 2 bases and J by 6 bases, with 20 bases between them. This chain's CDR3 is CASSLWRGRWAGQPQHF. The CDR3 DNA follows: TGTGCCAGCAGCTTATGGCGGGGGCGCTGGGCGGGTCAGCCCCAGCATTTT.

This rearrangement joins TRBV2 to TRBJ2-3, with TRBD2 matching over 15 bases. The CDR3 loop spans 19 amino acids. J gave up 4 bases and V 2 bases, and 10 bases lay outside the gene matches. Germline V gene lookup returns CDR1 SNHLY and CDR2 FYNNEI. The CDR3 bases are TGTGCCAGCAGTGAATACGGACTAGCGGGAGGGTTTGTTCCAGATACGCAGTATTTT. Residues: CASSEYGLAGGFVPDTQYF. Complete variable domain (other parts from reference TRBV2 and TRBJ2-3): EPEVTQTPSHQVTQMGQEVILRCVPISNHLYFYWYRQILGQKVEFLVSFYNNEISEKSEIFDDQFSVERPDGSNFTLKIRSTKLEDSAMYFCASSEYGLAGGFVPDTQYFGPGTRLTVL.

For the CDR3, the DNA is TGTGCCAGCAGCTTCGGGATCGGGACAGGGTGGGCCGGGGAGCTGTTTTTT. The encoded protein is CASSFGIGTGWAGELFF. This chain joins TRBV4-2 and TRBJ2-2; 9 bases fit TRBD1. The CDR3 covers 17 residues. The V gene's germline CDR1 is LGHNA and CDR2 YNFKEQ. The V gene end was trimmed by 5 bases and the J gene end by 6 bases; junction bases not matched to a gene: 13.

The chain uses TRBV5-1 and TRBJ2-2, with 10 bases that match TRBD1. The CDR3 totals 15 residues. The V and J ends lost 3 bases and 4 bases, in that order; junction bases with no gene match: 3. Germline CDR1 reads SGHRS; CDR2 reads YFSETQ. CDR3 region: CASSWGTGATGELFF. For the CDR3, the DNA is TGCGCCAGCAGCTGGGGGACAGGGGCCACCGGGGAGCTGTTTTTT.

V is TRBV6-1 and J is TRBJ2-2, with TRBD1 matching over 11 bases. The J segment lost 7 bases and the V segment lost 4 bases, leaving 8 bases of the junction unmatched. The CDR3 is 16 amino acids. The germline V gene has CDR1 MNHNS and CDR2 SASEGT. CDR3 DNA sequence: TGTGCCAGCAGTGCAGGACAGGGGGCCCGGCTCGGGGAGCTGTTTTTT. Translating gives CASSAGQGARLGELFF.

This chain joins TRBV11-2 and TRBJ2-2; D not resolved. Between the trimmed V and J ends, which lost 5 bases and 3 bases, there was a span of 10 bases. The CDR3 is 14 amino acids. Germline values: CDR1 SGHAT, CDR2 FQNNGV. The CDR3 spells CASSTRQDTGELFF. CDR3 sequence (DNA): TGTGCCAGCAGCACCCGCCAGGACACCGGGGAGCTGTTTTTT. Complete variable domain (other parts from reference TRBV11-2 and TRBJ2-2): EAGVAQSPRYKIIEKRQSVAFWCNPISGHATLYWYQQILGQGPKLLIQFQNNGVVDDSQLPKDRFSAERLKGVDSTLKIQPAKLEDSAVYLCASSTRQDTGELFFGEGSRLTVL.

This clone was observed a handful of times. The rearrangement joins TRBV5-6 to TRBJ2-1; D possibly corresponds to TRBD1 (5 bases). The CDR3 consists of 14 residues. The V gene's germline CDR1 is SGHDT and CDR2 YYEEEE. V was pared by 4 bases and J by 5 bases, with 13 bases between. This CDR3 is CASSPLDSNNEQFF. The CDR3 region has the DNA TGTGCCAGCAGCCCCTTAGACAGTAACAATGAGCAGTTCTTC. Complete variable domain (other parts from reference TRBV5-6 and TRBJ2-1): DAGVTQSPTHLIKTRGQQVTLRCSPKSGHDTVSWYQQALGQGPQFIFQYYEEEERQRGNFPDRFSGHQFPNYSSELNVNALLLGDSALYLCASSPLDSNNEQFFGPGTRLTVL.

This rearrangement joins TRBV30 to TRBJ1-6; D is undetermined. CDR3 length: 12 residues. The germline V gene encodes CDR1 GTSNPN and CDR2 SVGIG (reference sequence). V lost 8 bases to trimming and J lost 10 bases, with 15 bases between them. CDR3 sequence reads: CARGGSGSPLHF. The CDR3 DNA follows: TGTGCCCGAGGAGGGTCGGGGTCACCCCTCCACTTT.

This clone came up once. The V gene is TRBV25-1, the J gene TRBJ2-4; TRBD2 aligns across 10 bases. Germline CDR1 MGHDK, CDR2 SYGVNS. With V trimmed by 4 bases and J by 0 bases, 3 bases remained unmatched. The CDR3 covers 16 residues. CDR3 residues: CASSARTSGAKNIQYF. The CDR3 DNA reads TGTGCCAGCAGTGCACGGACTAGCGGAGCCAAAAACATTCAGTACTTC.

This clone was found a few times. The chain recombines TRBV7-2 with TRBJ2-1, with 9 bases lining up with TRBD1. Per the germline V gene, CDR1 is SGHTA and CDR2 is FQGNSA. V shed 2 bases, J shed 7 bases, and the junction held 6 bases outside the gene matches. CDR3 size: 15 residues. CDR3: CASSLRQGGRNEQFF. The CDR3 DNA sequence: TGTGCCAGCAGCTTAAGACAGGGGGGCCGGAATGAGCAGTTCTTC.

CDR3 in DNA: TGCGCCAGCAGCTCTCCCGACAGGGGGGATACTGAAGCTTTCTTT. This translates into CASSSPDRGDTEAFF. The gene calls are TRBV5-1 and TRBJ1-1, with 9 bases matching TRBD1. V trimming: 3 bases; J trimming: 5 bases; junction bases outside the gene matches: 8. The germline gives CDR1 SGHRS, CDR2 YFSETQ. The CDR3 runs to 15 residues.

This chain connects TRBV15 to TRBJ2-1, with a tentative D call TRBD2 (6 bases). Looked up from germline, CDR1 is LNHNV and CDR2 is YYDKDF (reference sequence). V lost 4 bases, J lost 0 bases, and 16 bases lay in between. The CDR3 length is 17 residues. CDR3 sequence: CATSTTRAGRSYNEQFF. The CDR3 DNA reads TGTGCCACCAGCACCACAAGAGCGGGCCGCTCCTACAATGAGCAGTTCTTC.

This chain joins TRBV5-6 and TRBJ2-1, with 7 bases that match TRBD1. The length of the CDR3 is 15 residues. The germline gives CDR1 SGHDT, CDR2 YYEEEE. J gave up 4 bases and V 5 bases, and 9 bases lay outside the gene matches. The CDR3 DNA reads as TGTGCCAGCAGTCTAGGGGGCGCTCGGTACAATGAGCAGTTCTTC. It translates to CASSLGGARYNEQFF. The whole variable domain, remainder taken from reference TRBV5-6 and TRBJ2-1, is DAGVTQSPTHLIKTRGQQVTLRCSPKSGHDTVSWYQQALGQGPQFIFQYYEEEERQRGNFPDRFSGHQFPNYSSELNVNALLLGDSALYLCASSLGGARYNEQFFGPGTRLTVL.

The DNA of the CDR3 is TGCGCCAGCAGGGTCCCCAGCGGAAGGAACACCGGGGAGCTGTTTTTT. Residues: CASRVPSGRNTGELFF. The gene calls are TRBV5-1 and TRBJ2-2; D is perhaps TRBD2 (5 bases). The CDR3 has 16 amino acids. Germline V gene sequence: CDR1 SGHRS, CDR2 YFSETQ. Trimming took off 5 bases at V and 1 base at J, with 15 bases between the two ends.

This chain joins TRBV2 and TRBJ2-1; possibly TRBD2 for D (5 bases). V was trimmed by 0 bases and J by 9 bases, leaving 15 bases between them. The CDR3 extends over 15 amino acids. CDR1 is SNHLY, CDR2 FYNNEI, per germline. CDR3 residues: CASSEARAASIEQFF. The CDR3 DNA reads TGTGCCAGCAGTGAAGCGCGGGCCGCGTCCATTGAGCAGTTCTTC.

The chain carries TRBV6-5 and TRBJ2-5, with no clear D. V was clipped by 5 bases and J by 11 bases, with 21 bases between them. CDR1 and CDR2 (germline): MNHEY, SVGAGI. The CDR3 is 14 amino acids. CDR3 coding DNA: TGTGCCAGCAGTGCTTTGAGGCTAGAAGTTACTCAGTACTTC. This codes for CASSALRLEVTQYF.

J is TRBJ2-1 and V is TRBV2, with a weak D call TRBD1 (6 bases). Germline CDR1 SNHLY, CDR2 FYNNEI. V lost 5 bases to trimming and J lost 8 bases, with 16 bases between them. The CDR3 covers 14 residues. CDR3 sequence: CASSPGTRVDEQFF. CDR3 DNA sequence: TGTGCCAGCAGTCCCGGGACAAGAGTGGATGAGCAGTTCTTC.

This chain uses TRBV6-1 with TRBJ2-7; 9 nucleotides line up with TRBD2. Looked up from germline, CDR1 is MNHNS and CDR2 is SASEGT. After removal of 0 bases from V and 2 bases from J, the junction contained 8 bases not matched to a gene. The CDR3 totals 17 residues. The chain's CDR3 is CASSEARMERGAYEQYF. In DNA, the CDR3 is TGTGCCAGCAGTGAAGCGCGAATGGAGCGGGGGGCCTACGAGCAGTACTTC.

The count of this clone is one. CDR3 DNA: TGCGCCAGCAGCCCCGCTACAGGGGCCGGGGCCAACGTCCTGACTTTC. Its translation is CASSPATGAGANVLTF. The rearrangement joins TRBV5-1 to TRBJ2-6, with 7 positions matching TRBD1. The CDR3 is made up of 16 amino acids. Looked up from germline, CDR1 is SGHRS and CDR2 is YFSETQ. Trimming removed 4 bases from V and 4 bases from J; junction bases left unmatched: 8.